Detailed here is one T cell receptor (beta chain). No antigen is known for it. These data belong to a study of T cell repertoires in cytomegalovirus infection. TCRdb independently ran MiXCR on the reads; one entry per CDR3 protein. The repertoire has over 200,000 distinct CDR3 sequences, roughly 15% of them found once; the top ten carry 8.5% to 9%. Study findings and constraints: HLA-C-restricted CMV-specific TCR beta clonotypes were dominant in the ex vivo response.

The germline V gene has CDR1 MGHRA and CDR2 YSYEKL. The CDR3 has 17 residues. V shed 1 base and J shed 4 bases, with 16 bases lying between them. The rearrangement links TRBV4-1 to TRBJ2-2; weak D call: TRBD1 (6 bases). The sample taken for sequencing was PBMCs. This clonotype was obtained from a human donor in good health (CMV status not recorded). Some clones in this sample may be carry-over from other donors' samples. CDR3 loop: CASSQAGHLGVTGELFF. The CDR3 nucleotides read TGCGCCAGCAGCCAAGCGGGACACTTAGGGGTCACCGGGGAGCTGTTTTTT.